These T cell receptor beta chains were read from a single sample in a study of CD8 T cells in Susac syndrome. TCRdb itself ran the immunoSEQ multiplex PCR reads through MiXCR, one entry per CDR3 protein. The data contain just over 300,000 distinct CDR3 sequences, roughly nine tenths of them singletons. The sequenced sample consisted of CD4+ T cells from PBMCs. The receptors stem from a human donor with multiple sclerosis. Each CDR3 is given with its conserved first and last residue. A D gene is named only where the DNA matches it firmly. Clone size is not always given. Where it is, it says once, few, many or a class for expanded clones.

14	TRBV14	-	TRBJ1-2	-	TGTGCCAGCAGCCCTAACCGGCTTAACTATGGCTACACCTTC	CASSPNRLNYGYTF
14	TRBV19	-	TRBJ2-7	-	TGTGCCAGTACTTCGAGTGGGGGGCCCTACGAGCAGTACTTC	CASTSSGGPYEQYF
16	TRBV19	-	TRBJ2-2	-	TGTGCCAGTAGTATAGCGGGGTTCGCGAACACCGGGGAGCTGTTTTTT	CASSIAGFANTGELFF
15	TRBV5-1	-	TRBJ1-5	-	TGCGCCAGCAGCTTGGGCCTGGGAGGGACACAGCCCCAGCATTTT	CASSLGLGGTQPQHF
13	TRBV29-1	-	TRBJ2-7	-	TGCAGCGTCTCGGTTTCGGGCGCCCACGAGCAGTACTTC	CSVSVSGAHEQYF
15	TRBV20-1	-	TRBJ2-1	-	TGCAGTGCTAGCGCAACTGCTAGCGCCAACAATGAGCAGTTCTTC	CSASATASANNEQFF
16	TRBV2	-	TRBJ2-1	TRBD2	TGTGCCAGCAGGGCGGGACTATCGAGCTCCTACAATGAGCAGTTCTTC	CASRAGLSSSYNEQFF
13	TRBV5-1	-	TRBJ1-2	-	TGCGCCAGCAGCTCGGGACACAACTATGGCTACACCTTC	CASSSGHNYGYTF
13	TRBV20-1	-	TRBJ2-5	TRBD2	TGCAGTGCTCCGGCGGGAGGAGCGGAGACCCAGTACTTC	CSAPAGGAETQYF
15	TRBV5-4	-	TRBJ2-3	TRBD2	TGTGCCAGCAGCTTGGAAGCGGGGTTCACAGATACGCAGTATTTT	CASSLEAGFTDTQYF
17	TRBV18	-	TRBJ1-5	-	TGTGCCAGCTCACCACTCCGACCGCCCGGGGAATCTCAGCCCCAGCATTTT	CASSPLRPPGESQPQHF
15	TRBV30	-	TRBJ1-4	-	TGTGCCTGGAACCTGACGCCCCGGGGCAGTGAAAAACTGTTTTTT	CAWNLTPRGSEKLFF
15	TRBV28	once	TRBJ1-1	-	TGTGCCAGCAGGCTCCCCCAGGGTCCCAACACTGAAGCTTTCTTT	CASRLPQGPNTEAFF
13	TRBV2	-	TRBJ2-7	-	TGTGCCAGCAGTGTGGTAAGGGACAACGAGCAGTACTTC	CASSVVRDNEQYF
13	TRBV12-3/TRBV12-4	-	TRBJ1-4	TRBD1	TGTGCCAGCAGCAGGGGGCTTAGTGAAAAACTGTTTTTT	CASSRGLSEKLFF
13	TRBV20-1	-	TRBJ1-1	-	TGCAGTGCTAGCGGCAGGGTGAACACTGAAGCTTTCTTT	CSASGRVNTEAFF
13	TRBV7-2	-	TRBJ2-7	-	TGTGCCAGCAGCTTAGTAGGGGGGAGCGAGCAGTACTTC	CASSLVGGSEQYF
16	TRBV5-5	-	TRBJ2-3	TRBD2	TGTGCCAGCAGCTCGGCCCTAGCGGGAGTGGAAGATACGCAGTATTTT	CASSSALAGVEDTQYF
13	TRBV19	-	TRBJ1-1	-	TGTGCCAGTTCTGCTGATCGGACCGACTTAGGCGTCTTT	CASSADRTDLGVF
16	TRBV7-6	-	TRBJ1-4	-	TGTGCCAGCAGCTTAGGCGTGGTAGCGGCTAATGAAAAACTGTTTTTT	CASSLGVVAANEKLFF
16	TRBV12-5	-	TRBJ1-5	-	TGTGCTAGTGGTTTGTCTTCCGGGGGAAGCAATCAGCCCCAGCATTTT	CASGLSSGGSNQPQHF
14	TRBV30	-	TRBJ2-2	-	TGTGCCTGGAGTGTATATCAGTACACCGGGGAGCTGTTTTTT	CAWSVYQYTGELFF
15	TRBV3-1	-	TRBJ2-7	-	TGTGCCAGCAGCGGAGGACGCACGAGCTCCTACGAGCAGTACTTC	CASSGGRTSSYEQYF
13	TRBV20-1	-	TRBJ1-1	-	TGCAGTGCTAGAGGAGGGATAAACACTGAAGCTTTCTTT	CSARGGINTEAFF
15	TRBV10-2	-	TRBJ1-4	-	TGCGCCAGCAGTGAGTCCCGGCAGGGAAACGGAAAACTGTTTTTT	CASSESRQGNGKLFF
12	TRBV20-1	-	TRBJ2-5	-	TGCAGTGCTGGAGGGCTCCAAGAGACCCAGTACTTC	CSAGGLQETQYF
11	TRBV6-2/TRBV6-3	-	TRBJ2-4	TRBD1	TGTGCCAGCACAAGACAGGGTGTTCAGTACTTC	CASTRQGVQYF
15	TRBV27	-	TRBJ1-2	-	TGTGCCAGCAGTTTAGTTTCCTCGGGCCGGTATGGCTACACCTTC	CASSLVSSGRYGYTF
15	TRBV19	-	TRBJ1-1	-	TGTGCCAGCCAAACTGGGGGGGGCACGAGCACTGAAGCTTTCTTT	CASQTGGGTSTEAFF
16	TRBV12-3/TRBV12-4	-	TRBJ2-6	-	TGTGCCAGCAGTTACGGGCGGTTCTCTGGGGCCAACGTCCTGACTTTC	CASSYGRFSGANVLTF
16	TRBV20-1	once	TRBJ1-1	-	TGCAGTGCTAGTCCCTTGGGTGAACTCGGGAACACTGAAGCTTTCTTT	CSASPLGELGNTEAFF
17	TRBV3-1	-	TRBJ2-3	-	TGTGCCAGCAGCCTCCGTAGGGGCAGGGATATCGGAGATACGCAGTATTTT	CASSLRRGRDIGDTQYF
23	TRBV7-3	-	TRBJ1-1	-	TGTGCCAGCAGCTTATACGCCCGTGATTCCCGAGTCGGCTTATATCCGATGAACACTGAAGCTTTCTTT	CASSLYARDSRVGLYPMNTEAFF
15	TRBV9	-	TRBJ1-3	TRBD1	TGTGCCAGCAGCGCCTCCGGGACAGCTGGAAACACCATATATTTT	CASSASGTAGNTIYF
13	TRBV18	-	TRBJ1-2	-	TGTGCCAGCTCACCACTGCCGGACTATGGCTACACCTTC	CASSPLPDYGYTF
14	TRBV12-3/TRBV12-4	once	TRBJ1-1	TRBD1	TGTGCCAGCAGTCCCGTACAGGGGTATACTGAAGCTTTCTTT	CASSPVQGYTEAFF
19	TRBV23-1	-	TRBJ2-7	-	TGCGCCAGCAGTCCTCACGGTGCACACCCCCTATGGTCAGCCTACGAGCAGTACTTC	CASSPHGAHPLWSAYEQYF
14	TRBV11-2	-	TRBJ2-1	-	TGTGCCAGCAGCTTAGGGGGCCTTATCGATGAGCAGTTCTTC	CASSLGGLIDEQFF
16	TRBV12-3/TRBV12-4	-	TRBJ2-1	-	TGTGCCAGCAGTTTATCTATCAGGAGATTATACAATGAGCAGTTCTTC	CASSLSIRRLYNEQFF
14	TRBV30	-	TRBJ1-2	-	TGTGCCTGGATGGGCTGGGCGCAGAAGTATGGCTACACCTTC	CAWMGWAQKYGYTF
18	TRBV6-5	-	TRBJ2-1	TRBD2	TGTGCCAGCAGTTACCTGACTAGCGGGAGGAGCACACTGAATGAGCAGTTCTTC	CASSYLTSGRSTLNEQFF
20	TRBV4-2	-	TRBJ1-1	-	TGTGCCAGCAGCCTCTACGCAAACCTGATGGGGCCTTCAGCGAACACTGAAGCTTTCTTT	CASSLYANLMGPSANTEAFF
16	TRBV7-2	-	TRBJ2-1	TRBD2	TGTGCCAGCACCCCTGGCGGGAGAGGCTCCTACAATGAGCAGTTCTTC	CASTPGGRGSYNEQFF
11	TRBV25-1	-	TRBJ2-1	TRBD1	TGTGCCAGCAGTGACGGACAGGGGCAGTTCTTC	CASSDGQGQFF
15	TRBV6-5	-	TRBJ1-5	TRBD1	TGTGCCAGCAGTTACGCGGCAGGGGGGAGTCAGCCCCAGCATTTT	CASSYAAGGSQPQHF
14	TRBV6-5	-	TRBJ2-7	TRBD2	TGTGCCAGCAGTTACAGCGGGGTTCGGTGGGAGCAGTACTTC	CASSYSGVRWEQYF
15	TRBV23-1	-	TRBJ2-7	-	TGCGCCAGCAGTCAGTACCGGGACCCTCCTTACGAGCAGTACTTC	CASSQYRDPPYEQYF
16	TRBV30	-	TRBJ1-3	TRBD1	TGTGCCTGGATTTCCGGGACAGTCGGCTCTGGAAACACCATATATTTT	CAWISGTVGSGNTIYF
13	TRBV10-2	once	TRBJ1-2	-	TGCGCCAGCAGCCCCCCGAGGGTCTATGGCTACACCTTC	CASSPPRVYGYTF
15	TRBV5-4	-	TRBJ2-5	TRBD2	TGTGCCAGCAGTACGACTAGCGGGGGCCAAGAGACCCAGTACTTC	CASSTTSGGQETQYF
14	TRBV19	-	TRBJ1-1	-	TGTGCCAGTAGTATAGGCAGGGAGTCCACTGAAGCTTTCTTT	CASSIGRESTEAFF
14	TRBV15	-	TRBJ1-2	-	TGTGCCACCAGCAGAGATCTCGGGGGTGGGGGCTACACCTTC	CATSRDLGGGGYTF
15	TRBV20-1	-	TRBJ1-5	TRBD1	TGCAGTGCGGTGGCAGGGGGCGAGGGCAATCAGCCCCAGCATTTT	CSAVAGGEGNQPQHF